The source of this T cell receptor beta chain is a study of blood T cell repertoires in COVID-19. Study-level background: Nucleic acid was either cDNA or gDNA, and it came from T cells, B-cell-depleted T cells, or PBMCs.

There are a few counts of this clone. Germline V gene data show CDR1 as SGHRS and CDR2 as YFSETQ. The CDR3 loop spans 16 amino acids. V shed 4 bases, J shed 4 bases, and the junction held 8 bases outside the gene matches. In the original processing: From reference gene primer amplification, estimates of nucleated cell counts were derived. Here immunoSEQ multiplex PCR was the method, and the copy in TCRdb shows in-frame clones only, minus some. Clone size and V and J calls were adopted from that table, with D and trimming inferred from the DNA. The table records about 220,000 clones, 65% to 90% of them present only once.

The clonotype originates from a woman in her 70s with acute or convalescent COVID-19. The sample comprised peripheral blood. V is TRBV5-1 and J is TRBJ2-7, with 13 bases that match TRBD2. CDR3 sequence (DNA): TGCGCCAGCAGCGCTGGGACTAGCGGGGATTTTTACGAGCAGTACTTC. Its protein product is CASSAGTSGDFYEQYF.